The next 30 T cell receptor beta chains were all read from a single sample in a study of somatic mutations in cytotoxic T cells in rheumatoid arthritis (dated by TCRdb to 2017 to 2019). Preparation of the library involved the immunoSEQ multiplex PCR assay. What TCRdb holds here is the immuneACCESS table cut down to in-frame rearrangements. Part of the clones is not present; checked against another copy, under half of the missing clones reflect an unresolved V gene, and the others are unexplained. In this sample the table shows 23,000 or so clones, about four fifths of which occur a single time. The top ten clonotypes cover roughly 3.8% of the sample. The source material was CD8+ T cells sorted from blood. The source is an adult with rheumatoid arthritis.

This clone was recorded a few times. This rearrangement joins TRBV27 to TRBJ1-1; D possibly corresponds to TRBD1 (5 bases). The CDR3 sequence is 12 residues long. V was pared by 9 bases and J by 2 bases, with 10 bases between. Germline loops: CDR1 MNHEY, CDR2 SMNVEV (reference sequence). The CDR3 region has the DNA TGTGCCAGTGGAGACAGAAACACTGAAGCTTTCTTT. Translating gives CASGDRNTEAFF.

The chain couples TRBV29-1 to TRBJ1-1, with D possibly TRBD1 on 5 matching bases. This CDR3 is built from 12 residues. The V end was cut by 3 bases, the J end by 4 bases, with 9 bases between. Germline V gives CDR1 SQVTM, CDR2 ANQGSEA. CDR3 in amino acids: CSVEWGITEAFF. The CDR3 DNA follows: TGCAGCGTTGAGTGGGGGATCACTGAAGCTTTCTTT.

The rearrangement uses TRBV2 and TRBJ1-5; D perhaps matches TRBD1 (6 bases). The V gene lost 2 bases and the J gene lost 5 bases, with 16 bases spanning the gap. Germline V gives CDR1 SNHLY, CDR2 FYNNEI. The CDR3 covers 16 residues. CDR3 DNA: TGTGCCAGCAGTGAAACGTACCGGGACACGGATCAGCCCCAGCATTTT. Protein product: CASSETYRDTDQPQHF.

The chain links TRBV9 to TRBJ2-7, with D possibly being TRBD1 or TRBD2 (6 bases each). The length of the CDR3 is 17 residues. V shed 3 bases and J shed 2 bases, with 21 bases lying between them. CDR1 is SGDLS and CDR2 is YYNGEE in the germline V gene. CDR3 sequence (DNA): TGTGCCAGCAGCGGCAAGGTGGGGGGCGCTTATCCCTACGAGCAGTACTTC. Amino acid sequence: CASSGKVGGAYPYEQYF.

The chain joins TRBV4-3 to TRBJ2-3, with TRBD1 matching over 11 bases. The CDR3 is 17 residues long. CDR1 and CDR2 from the germline V gene are LGHNA and YSLEER. J was trimmed by 4 bases and V by 0 bases; bases with no gene match: 6. CDR3 protein: CASSQDQGGQGADTQYF. Here the CDR3 DNA reads TGCGCCAGCAGCCAAGATCAGGGGGGACAGGGGGCAGATACGCAGTATTTT.

V and J are TRBV25-1 and TRBJ2-7, with D perhaps TRBD1 or TRBD2 (5 bases each). Trimming pared 10 bases from V and 0 bases from J, leaving 19 bases between. Germline V gene sequence: CDR1 MGHDK, CDR2 SYGVNS. The CDR3 is made up of 15 amino acids. CDR3 in DNA: TGTGCCACCCAGGGCTGGGACCCGAGCTCCTACGAGCAGTACTTC. Its translation: CATQGWDPSSYEQYF.

This sequence joins TRBV5-6 and TRBJ1-2; D ambiguous. V lost 4 bases and J 1 base, leaving 14 bases between the germline ends. Germline CDR1 reads SGHDT; CDR2 reads YYEEEE. The CDR3 length is 15 residues. The CDR3 region is CASSPDGGLNYGYTF. The DNA of the CDR3 is TGTGCCAGCAGCCCGGACGGAGGACTTAACTATGGCTACACCTTC. The full variable domain, in which reference TRBV5-6 and TRBJ1-2 provide the parts outside the CDR3, is DAGVTQSPTHLIKTRGQQVTLRCSPKSGHDTVSWYQQALGQGPQFIFQYYEEEERQRGNFPDRFSGHQFPNYSSELNVNALLLGDSALYLCASSPDGGLNYGYTFGSGTRLTVV.

The chain links TRBV7-6 to TRBJ2-7, with D unclear. The germline V and J ends were trimmed by 1 base and 3 bases, with 13 bases remaining between them. Germline lookup yields CDR1 SGHVS and CDR2 FNYEAQ. This CDR3 contains 15 residues. The CDR3 here is CASSLEIGSGYEQYF. Written as DNA, the CDR3 is TGTGCCAGCAGCTTAGAGATAGGGTCGGGCTACGAGCAGTACTTC.

The CDR3 coding sequence is TGTGCCAGTAGTCTCCCCGGGACTAGCTTCGCCGAGCAGTACTTC. Translation: CASSLPGTSFAEQYF. This rearrangement joins TRBV19 to TRBJ2-7; 9 nucleotides line up with TRBD2. The CDR3 loop spans 15 amino acids. Germline V gene sequence: CDR1 LNHDA, CDR2 SQIVND (reference sequence). The ends lost 5 bases at V and 6 bases at J; junction bases unmatched: 11.

The chain links TRBV7-8 to TRBJ2-1; D gene uncertain. This CDR3 has 14 amino acids. Deletions cut 1 base from V and 5 bases from J, with 9 bases between. CDR1 is SGHVS and CDR2 is FQNEAQ in the germline V gene. DNA for the CDR3: TGTGCCAGCAGCTTAGTCAGGCTGAACAATGAGCAGTTCTTC. Its protein product is CASSLVRLNNEQFF.

This clone has only one observation. J is TRBJ2-5 and V is TRBV4-3; 10 nucleotides match TRBD2. Trimming cost V 3 bases and J 4 bases; bases outside gene matches: 17. Per the germline V gene, CDR1 is LGHNA and CDR2 is YSLEER. This CDR3 comprises 19 residues. CDR3 residues: CASSHSKRGGFSGIETQYF. The CDR3 coding sequence is TGCGCCAGCAGCCATTCTAAGCGGGGGGGCTTTTCAGGCATAGAGACCCAGTACTTC.

V and J are TRBV6-6 and TRBJ2-1; D perhaps matches TRBD2 (5 bases). Germline V gives CDR1 MNHNY, CDR2 SVGAGI (reference sequence). This CDR3 region has 16 residues. V lost 2 bases to trimming and J lost 0 bases, with 11 bases between them. CDR3 protein: CASSYPSRSSYNEQFF. In nucleotides, the CDR3 is TGTGCCAGCAGTTACCCTAGCCGCAGCTCCTACAATGAGCAGTTCTTC.

The rearrangement joins TRBV25-1 to TRBJ1-1; D uncertain. This CDR3 is built from 16 residues. Germline lookup yields CDR1 MGHDK and CDR2 SYGVNS. V lost 3 bases to trimming and J lost 0 bases, with 14 bases between them. The CDR3 DNA follows: TGTGCCAGCAGTGAGAGCAGGACCTCTCTGAACACTGAAGCTTTCTTT. As protein: CASSESRTSLNTEAFF.

The chain is built from TRBV9 and TRBJ2-2, with TRBD1 identical over 7 bases. The CDR3 covers 17 residues. Germline assignment: CDR1 SGDLS and CDR2 YYNGEE. J gave up 0 bases and V 4 bases, and 9 bases lay outside the gene matches. The CDR3 DNA is TGTGCCAGCAGCTATAACAGGGGTCATGCGAACACCGGGGAGCTGTTTTTT. This encodes CASSYNRGHANTGELFF.

The chain couples TRBV29-1 to TRBJ2-1, with TRBD2 matching 8 bases. The ends lost 6 bases at V and 0 bases at J; junction bases unmatched: 13. Germline CDR1 reads SQVTM; CDR2 reads ANQGSEA. The CDR3 covers 17 residues. CDR3 loop: CSVEGLGKGSSYNEQFF. Written as DNA, the CDR3 is TGCAGCGTGGAGGGACTAGGTAAGGGTAGCTCCTACAATGAGCAGTTCTTC.

The chain combines TRBV11-1 with TRBJ2-1; D ambiguous. V was shortened by 1 base and J by 6 bases, with 16 bases between the two germline ends. Germline lookup yields CDR1 SGHAT and CDR2 FQDESV (reference sequence). The CDR3 sequence is 16 residues long. CDR3 sequence reads: CASSLVGLDSANEQFF. DNA of the CDR3: TGTGCCAGCAGCTTAGTAGGGCTAGATTCCGCCAATGAGCAGTTCTTC.

This clone has just a few counts. The genes are TRBV7-9 and TRBJ2-1; TRBD2 agrees at 12 bases. The V segment lost 5 bases and the J segment 0 bases; nucleotides outside the gene matches: 8. This CDR3 is 18 amino acids long. Germline values: CDR1 SEHNR, CDR2 FQNEAQ (reference sequence). CDR3 sequence: CASSEGTSGSRSYNEQFF. As DNA, the CDR3 is TGTGCCAGCAGCGAGGGGACTAGCGGGTCACGCTCCTACAATGAGCAGTTCTTC.

V is TRBV19 and J is TRBJ2-7, with 8 bases lining up with TRBD2. This CDR3 comprises 15 residues. Germline V gene data show CDR1 as LNHDA and CDR2 as SQIVND (reference sequence). V gave up 6 bases and J gave up 3 bases; unmatched junction bases: 10. CDR3 protein: CASSPFAGGFYEQYF. CDR3 DNA sequence: TGTGCCAGTAGCCCATTCGCGGGGGGTTTCTACGAGCAGTACTTC.

The rearrangement joins TRBV7-2 to TRBJ1-3, with D maybe TRBD1 (5 bases). The V gene's germline CDR1 is SGHTA and CDR2 FQGNSA. There are 14 residues in the CDR3. V lost 1 base and J 7 bases, leaving 11 bases between the germline ends. CDR3: CASSLDGPGNTIYF. Written as DNA, the CDR3 is TGTGCCAGCAGCTTAGATGGGCCAGGGAACACCATATATTTT.

The genes are TRBV7-3 and TRBJ1-1, with 7 bases matching TRBD1. V shed 1 base and J 8 bases; nucleotides not matched to a gene: 10. The CDR3 is 15 residues long. Looked up from germline, CDR1 is SGHTA and CDR2 is FQGTGA. CDR3 in DNA: TGTGCCAGCAGCTTAAACCCCTTGACAGGGCGCGAAGCTTTCTTT. Encoded protein: CASSLNPLTGREAFF.

The V and J genes are TRBV4-1 and TRBJ2-3, with D maybe TRBD2 (6 bases). The CDR3 runs 16 residues. Germline V lookup: CDR1 MGHRA, CDR2 YSYEKL. V gave up 0 bases and J gave up 1 base, with 11 bases separating them. CDR3 in DNA: TGCGCCAGCAGCCAAGATTTAGCGGTCGGCACAGATACGCAGTATTTT. This sequence encodes CASSQDLAVGTDTQYF.

V usage is TRBV21-1 and J usage is TRBJ2-3; TRBD2, the D gene given by the table, was not confirmed from the DNA. TRBV21-1 is termed a pseudogene. The CDR3 extends over 16 amino acids. CDR3 coding DNA: TGTGCCAGCAGCAGATGGACTAGCGGGGGTGAAGATACGCAGTATTTT. Translated: CASSRWTSGGEDTQYF.

This chain connects TRBV11-2 to TRBJ2-5, with D tentatively TRBD1 (5 bases). The CDR3 extends over 16 amino acids. Germline values: CDR1 SGHAT, CDR2 FQNNGV. V was cut by 5 bases and J by 1 base, with 17 bases left in between. Written as DNA, the CDR3 is TGTGCCAGCAGCCTAGGGGCAGGCCAGATCCAAGAGACCCAGTACTTC. Translated: CASSLGAGQIQETQYF.

The rearrangement links TRBV19 to TRBJ2-7, with D perhaps assigned TRBD1 or TRBD2 (5 bases each). The V gene's germline CDR1 is LNHDA and CDR2 SQIVND (reference sequence). Trimming left V 1 base short and J 2 bases short, with 9 bases between. The CDR3 totals 14 residues. The CDR3 DNA follows: TGTGCCAGTAGTATAGGACCGGGACCCTACGAGCAGTACTTC. It is translated as CASSIGPGPYEQYF.

The chain carries TRBV7-9 and TRBJ2-5, with TRBD2 identical over 7 bases. The CDR3 contains 17 residues. Germline assignment: CDR1 SEHNR and CDR2 FQNEAQ (reference sequence). Germline trimming cut 1 base from V and 2 bases from J; bases unmatched to any gene: 10. CDR3 region: CASSLGGRGLQQETQYF. Written as DNA, the CDR3 is TGTGCCAGCAGCTTAGGGGGGAGGGGCCTCCAACAAGAGACCCAGTACTTC. Variable domain in full (rest from reference TRBV7-9 and TRBJ2-5): DTGVSQNPRHKITKRGQNVTFRCDPISEHNRLYWYRQTLGQGPEFLTYFQNEAQLEKSRLLSDRFSAERPKGSFSTLEIQRTEQGDSAMYLCASSLGGRGLQQETQYFGPGTRLLVL.

The CDR3: CASSQEWGQEETQYF. CDR3 DNA sequence: TGCGCCAGCAGCCAAGAGTGGGGACAGGAAGAGACCCAGTACTTC. J is TRBJ2-5 and V is TRBV4-3, with 8 bases identical to TRBD1. CDR1 LGHNA and CDR2 YSLEER come from the germline V gene. V gave up 0 bases and J gave up 3 bases; unmatched junction bases: 3. CDR3 length: 15 amino acids.

The rearrangement uses TRBV5-6 and TRBJ2-7; D may be TRBD2 (6 bases). The CDR3 spans 14 residues. Trimming pared 4 bases from V and 5 bases from J, leaving 16 bases between. Per the germline V gene, CDR1 is SGHDT and CDR2 is YYEEEE. The CDR3 nucleotides read TGTGCCAGCAGCCCGCCGGGAGCACCTCACGAGCAGTACTTC. Amino acids: CASSPPGAPHEQYF.

The J gene is TRBJ1-6, the V gene TRBV5-6; D might be TRBD1 (6 bases). The ends were cut back, 4 bases at V and 8 bases at J, with 16 bases in the middle. CDR3 length equals 15 residues. The germline gives CDR1 SGHDT, CDR2 YYEEEE. The DNA for the CDR3 is TGTGCCAGCAGCCCCAGGGGTGCCGGAGATTCACCCCTCCACTTT. Amino acid sequence: CASSPRGAGDSPLHF.

The genes are TRBV5-6 and TRBJ2-1; 8 bases are shared with TRBD1. Germline CDR1 and CDR2: SGHDT and YYEEEE. V gave up 4 bases and J gave up 8 bases; unmatched junction bases: 5. The CDR3 runs 13 residues. CDR3 amino acids: CASSEGQGDEQFF. CDR3 in DNA: TGTGCCAGCAGCGAAGGACAGGGCGATGAGCAGTTCTTC. Drawing the rest from reference TRBV5-6 and TRBJ2-1, the complete variable domain is DAGVTQSPTHLIKTRGQQVTLRCSPKSGHDTVSWYQQALGQGPQFIFQYYEEEERQRGNFPDRFSGHQFPNYSSELNVNALLLGDSALYLCASSEGQGDEQFFGPGTRLTVL.

The CDR3 protein is CSVDTPGQGAGELFF. The CDR3, as DNA: TGCAGCGTTGATACCCCGGGACAGGGGGCCGGGGAGCTGTTTTTT. This chain uses TRBV29-1 with TRBJ2-2; 11 nucleotides line up with TRBD1. In germline, CDR1 is SQVTM, CDR2 ANQGSEA. The trim removed 3 bases at V and 6 bases at J, leaving 6 bases unmatched. This CDR3 contains 15 residues.